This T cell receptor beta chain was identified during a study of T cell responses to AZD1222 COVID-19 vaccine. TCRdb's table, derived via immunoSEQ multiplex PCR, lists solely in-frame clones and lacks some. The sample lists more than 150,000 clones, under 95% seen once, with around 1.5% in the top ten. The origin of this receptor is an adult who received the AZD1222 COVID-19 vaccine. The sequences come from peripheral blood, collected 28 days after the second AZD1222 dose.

The CDR3 DNA sequence: TGTGCCAGCAGTTTATACGCCGGGACGCCCGAAGAAAAACTGTTTTTT. Translated, it gives CASSLYAGTPEEKLFF. This sequence joins TRBV27 and TRBJ1-4; TRBD1 is a possible D gene (5 bases). Germline V CDR1 and CDR2: MNHEY, SMNVEV (reference sequence). The V end lost 1 base, the J end lost 8 bases, and 17 bases lay between the germline ends. The CDR3 totals 16 residues.